Listed below are T cell receptor beta chains from one sample, sequenced in a study of shared clonotypes between healthy human individuals. The repertoire was sequenced with immunoSEQ multiplex PCR; TCRdb's copy has only in-frame clones and lacks some. Altogether approximately 1.5 million clones are present, 98% being singletons, with the ten largest covering approximately 0.44%. Sample: naive CD4+ T cells sorted from blood. These receptor sequences come from a man aged 30-40 years in good health. The CDR3 runs from the conserved cysteine through the conserved F or W. D genes are given only for firm matches. Clone size, where shown, is once, few, many, or a class for clones that have expanded.

d_gene	v_gene	j_gene	abundance	CDR3aa	CDR3nt
TRBD1	TRBV6-5	TRBJ2-2	.	CASFTGETGELFF	TGTGCCAGCTTTACAGGGGAAACCGGGGAGCTGTTTTTT
.	TRBV14	TRBJ2-1	.	CASSQVSEEQFF	TGTGCCAGCAGCCAAGTGAGCGAGGAGCAGTTCTTC
TRBD2	TRBV10-3	TRBJ2-1	.	CAISPGVSGSFNEQFF	TGTGCCATCAGCCCCGGAGTTAGCGGGAGCTTCAATGAGCAGTTCTTC
.	TRBV6-5	TRBJ2-7	.	CASSYSGQHKGEQYF	TGTGCCAGCAGTTACTCGGGCCAGCACAAAGGGGAGCAGTACTTC
.	TRBV28	TRBJ2-1	.	CASSPRVSYNEQFF	TGTGCCAGCAGTCCTCGGGTCAGCTACAATGAGCAGTTCTTC
TRBD1	TRBV4-2	TRBJ2-7	.	CASSQDRQGFNEQYF	TGTGCCAGCAGCCAAGATCGACAGGGGTTTAACGAGCAGTACTTC
.	TRBV5-4	TRBJ2-7	.	CASSAGLSYEQYF	TGTGCCAGCAGCGCGGGATTATCCTACGAGCAGTACTTC
.	TRBV5-1	TRBJ2-5	.	CASSLAAEETQYF	TGCGCCAGCAGCTTGGCTGCAGAAGAGACCCAGTACTTC
.	TRBV6-5	TRBJ1-5	.	CASSYDTSQPQHF	TGTGCCAGCAGTTACGATACGTCCCAGCCCCAGCATTTT
TRBD1	TRBV5-6	TRBJ2-7	.	CASSLAIDTGGRYEQYF	TGTGCCAGCAGCTTGGCCATCGACACAGGGGGCAGATACGAGCAGTACTTC
TRBD2	TRBV5-4	TRBJ2-3	.	CASSLRRETNGDTQYF	TGTGCCAGCAGCTTGAGGCGGGAGACGAACGGAGATACGCAGTATTTT
.	TRBV5-5	TRBJ2-2	once	CASSFRESNTGELFF	TGTGCCAGCAGCTTTAGGGAATCCAACACCGGGGAGCTGTTTTTT
.	TRBV29-1	TRBJ1-2	.	CSATLGQGVYGYTF	TGCAGCGCCACCCTCGGCCAAGGGGTCTATGGCTACACCTTC
.	TRBV9	TRBJ1-1	.	CASSARAGPSLSREAFF	TGTGCCAGCAGCGCTCGGGCCGGGCCCTCATTGTCCCGTGAAGCTTTCTTT
TRBD1	TRBV5-1	TRBJ1-5	few	CASSPEGQQPQHF	TGCGCCAGCAGCCCCGAGGGACAGCAGCCCCAGCATTTT
.	TRBV18	TRBJ2-7	.	CASSPTPYRLHEQYF	TGTGCCAGCTCGCCCACCCCATACCGTCTCCACGAGCAGTACTTC
TRBD2	TRBV5-1	TRBJ2-1	.	CASSLTSGSRNEQFF	TGCGCCAGCAGTTTGACTAGCGGGAGTCGCAATGAGCAGTTCTTC
.	TRBV7-9	TRBJ2-5	.	CASSAPRAGETQYF	TGTGCCAGCAGCGCCCCTAGGGCCGGGGAGACCCAGTACTTC
.	TRBV6-5	TRBJ2-7	.	CASKTSSSSYEQYF	TGTGCCAGCAAAACTAGCTCCAGCTCCTACGAGCAGTACTTC
.	TRBV7-7	TRBJ2-2	.	CASSPDGWDGELFF	TGTGCTAGCAGCCCTGATGGGTGGGACGGGGAGCTGTTTTTT